One and the same sample provided the 26 T cell receptor beta chains below, sequenced in a study of response to subunit inactivated influenza vaccine. Each CDR3 protein gets one entry after TCRdb re-called the RT-PCR reads with MiXCR. Of fewer than 650,000 distinct CDR3 sequences in the sample, under 15% were seen once. Specimen: PBMCs from blood, collected roughly 47 days after vaccination. The source of these receptors is a middle-aged man who received an inactivated influenza vaccine.

This clonotype was detected many times. The CDR3 loop reads CASSLGLAGVSEQYF. CDR3 bases: TGTGCCAGCAGTTTGGGACTAGCGGGAGTCAGCGAGCAGTACTTC. The chain combines TRBV12-3 or TRBV12-4 with TRBJ2-7, with 14 bases matching TRBD2. The V and J ends lost 3 bases and 6 bases, in that order; junction bases with no gene match: 4. The length of the CDR3 is 15 residues.

The chain recombines TRBV5-1 with TRBJ1-1; 7 bases line up with TRBD1. After removal of 6 bases from V and 1 base from J, the junction contained 6 bases not matched to a gene. The CDR3 has 14 residues. Germline V lookup: CDR1 SGHRS, CDR2 YFSETQ. CDR3 nucleotides: TGCGCCAGCAAACCCCAGGGGGAGAACACTGAAGCTTTCTTT. Translating gives CASKPQGENTEAFF.

The gene calls are TRBV5-1 and TRBJ2-5; D is uncertain. CDR1 is SGHRS, CDR2 YFSETQ, per germline. With 1 base removed from V and 6 bases from J, the gap between germline ends came to 10 bases. The CDR3 consists of 13 residues. The CDR3 loop is CASSLSDVKTQYF. The CDR3 coding sequence is TGCGCCAGCAGCTTGAGCGATGTCAAGACCCAGTACTTC.

The J gene is TRBJ2-7, the V gene TRBV21-1; TRBD1 is taken as the D call from the table, unchecked against the DNA. TRBV21-1 is classified as a pseudogene. The CDR3 runs to 15 residues. The CDR3 sequence is CASGRSGTGHQHTPF. The CDR3 region has the DNA TGTGCCAGCGGCCGCTCCGGGACAGGGCACCAACACACCCCCTTC.

This clonotype was seen many times. The rearrangement links TRBV19 to TRBJ2-7; 8 bases are a match to TRBD1. Germline trimming cut 2 bases from V and 1 base from J; bases unmatched to any gene: 1. The CDR3 is 14 residues long. Germline CDR1 and CDR2: LNHDA and SQIVND (reference sequence). CDR3 DNA sequence: TGTGCCAGTAGTATACGGGACAGGTCCTACGAGCAGTACTTC. Protein: CASSIRDRSYEQYF.

This clonotype was counted a few times. V and J are TRBV2 and TRBJ2-7, with 9 bases identical to TRBD1. The V gene's germline CDR1 is SNHLY and CDR2 FYNNEI. V lost 7 bases to trimming and J lost 6 bases; unmatched junction nucleotides: 13. The CDR3 runs to 15 residues. CDR3 DNA sequence: TGTGCCAGCATGGACAGGGGCAGTAGCTGGCTCGAGCAGTACTTC. Translating gives CASMDRGSSWLEQYF.

This clonotype was found a few times. This sequence joins TRBV4-3 and TRBJ2-7; TRBD1 agrees at 9 bases. There are 14 residues in the CDR3. Per germline, CDR1 LGHNA and CDR2 YSLEER. V dropped 4 bases and J dropped 3; count of bases not matched to a gene: 4. CDR3 amino acids: CASSLDRGDYEQYF. CDR3 nucleotide sequence: TGCGCCAGCAGCCTCGACAGGGGGGACTACGAGCAGTACTTC.

This clonotype was detected only a few times. This chain joins TRBV7-9 and TRBJ1-1; 7 bases match TRBD1. The CDR3 totals 14 residues. The germline CDR1 and CDR2 sequences are SEHNR and FQNEAQ (reference sequence). V trimming: 2 bases; J trimming: 4 bases; junction bases outside the gene matches: 4. CDR3 amino acids: CASSLQGGGTEAFF. CDR3 nucleotides: TGTGCCAGCAGCTTACAGGGGGGCGGCACTGAAGCTTTCTTT.

This clonotype was counted between two and nine times. This rearrangement joins TRBV29-1 to TRBJ2-7, with 10 bases fitting TRBD2. V lost 4 bases to trimming and J lost 3 bases; unmatched junction nucleotides: 3. The CDR3 has 13 residues. Looked up from germline, CDR1 is SQVTM and CDR2 is ANQGSEA. CDR3 loop: CSVVGTSVYEQYF. Here the CDR3 DNA reads TGCAGCGTTGTAGGGACTAGCGTCTACGAGCAGTACTTC.

The chain recombines TRBV29-1 with TRBJ2-7; D may be TRBD2 (5 bases). Per the germline V gene, CDR1 is SQVTM and CDR2 is ANQGSEA. The CDR3 runs 14 residues. V dropped 6 bases and J dropped 2 bases, with 17 bases sitting between them. CDR3 DNA: TGCAGCGTGGGCCGACGGGGTATCCCCTACGAGCAGTACTTC. Translation: CSVGRRGIPYEQYF.

The rearrangement uses TRBV28 and TRBJ2-6; a possible D gene is TRBD1 (5 bases). V dropped 5 bases and J dropped 0 bases, with 11 bases sitting between them. Germline assignment: CDR1 MDHEN and CDR2 SYDVKM. This CDR3 is built from 16 residues. This chain's CDR3 is CASSPLDSSGANVLTF. CDR3 coding DNA: TGTGCCAGCAGTCCCCTCGACAGCTCTGGGGCCAACGTCCTGACTTTC.

The chain joins TRBV9 to TRBJ2-5; 13 positions match TRBD2. Germline assignment: CDR1 SGDLS and CDR2 YYNGEE. V lost 3 bases to trimming and J lost 5 bases; unmatched junction nucleotides: 7. The length of the CDR3 is 16 residues. CDR3 residues: CASSAGTSGDRETQYF. CDR3 coding DNA: TGTGCCAGCAGCGCCGGGACTAGCGGGGATCGGGAGACCCAGTACTTC.

This clonotype was observed a few times. This chain uses TRBV5-1 with TRBJ2-5, with TRBD2 matching over 13 bases. The CDR3 spans 15 residues. The germline gives CDR1 SGHRS, CDR2 YFSETQ. V lost 4 bases, J lost 5 bases, and 5 bases stayed unmatched. The CDR3, as DNA: TGCGCCAGCAGCCTACGGACTAGCGGGAGCGAGACCCAGTACTTC. It specifies CASSLRTSGSETQYF. Full variable domain (missing parts from reference TRBV5-1 and TRBJ2-5): KAGVTQTPRYLIKTRGQQVTLSCSPISGHRSVSWYQQTPGQGLQFLFEYFSETQRNKGNFPGRFSGRQFSNSRSEMNVSTLELGDSALYLCASSLRTSGSETQYFGPGTRLLVL.

Concerning this clonotype: At one end, the junction sequence differs from germline, possibly due to a read error. V gene TRBV4-3 combines with J gene TRBJ2-7; 10 positions match TRBD1. Germline CDR1 LGHNA, CDR2 YSLEER. The CDR3 runs 15 residues. Written as DNA, the CDR3 is TGCGCCAGCAGCTACGGGACAGGGGCTTACTACGAGCACTACTTC. Amino acids: CASSYGTGAYYEHYF.

This clonotype occurred a few times. The rearrangement links TRBV12-3 or TRBV12-4 to TRBJ2-7, with a tentative D call TRBD2 (5 bases). The CDR3 contains 18 residues. The V end lost 9 bases, the J end lost 4 bases, and 31 bases lay between the germline ends. This chain's CDR3 is CARPPLRDRGWANYEQYF. DNA of the CDR3: TGTGCCAGACCCCCCTTGAGGGATCGCGGCTGGGCCAATTACGAGCAGTACTTC.

This clonotype occurred many times. This rearrangement joins TRBV20-1 to TRBJ2-5; TRBD2 aligns across 8 bases. With 6 bases clipped from V and 10 bases from J, the junction kept 16 bases outside the gene matches. CDR3 size: 14 residues. The germline V gene has CDR1 DFQATT and CDR2 SNEGSKA (reference sequence). The CDR3 DNA reads TGCAGTGCACCTCAAAGACTAGCGCTACTCGACCAGTACTTC. It encodes CSAPQRLALLDQYF.

The chain employs TRBV20-1 and TRBJ2-5, with 9 bases aligning to TRBD1. This CDR3 has 13 residues. The J segment lost 4 bases and the V segment lost 6 bases, leaving 6 bases of the junction unmatched. The germline V gene has CDR1 DFQATT and CDR2 SNEGSKA (reference sequence). The CDR3 nucleotides read TGCAGTGCCCCACCGGGACAGGGAGAGACCCAGTACTTC. Its protein product is CSAPPGQGETQYF.

This clonotype has at least ten counts. V and J are TRBV11-2 and TRBJ2-3; tentatively, D is TRBD1 (6 bases). Trimming shortened V by 1 base and J by 7 bases, and 18 bases separated the two germline ends. This CDR3 has 16 residues. Per the germline V gene, CDR1 is SGHAT and CDR2 is FQNNGV. The CDR3 nucleotides are TGTGCCAGCAGCTTAGTTCCACAGGGCTTACGGAATACGCAGTATTTT. Translated: CASSLVPQGLRNTQYF.

V is TRBV20-1 and J is TRBJ2-5, with 10 bases identical to TRBD1. This CDR3 region has 17 residues. Germline values: CDR1 DFQATT, CDR2 SNEGSKA (reference sequence). The trim removed 1 base at V and 2 bases at J, leaving 10 bases unmatched. The CDR3 loop reads CSARGIRQGAQQETQYF. CDR3 bases: TGCAGTGCTAGAGGGATAAGACAGGGGGCGCAACAAGAGACCCAGTACTTC.

This clonotype was seen at least ten times. This chain connects TRBV6-5 to TRBJ2-1, with D hard to call. Trimming took 0 bases from V and 0 from J, leaving 9 bases between them. Looked up from germline, CDR1 is MNHEY and CDR2 is SVGAGI. The CDR3 totals 16 residues. The CDR3 nucleotides are TGTGCCAGCAGTTACTCGTTTTCAAGCTCCTACAATGAGCAGTTCTTC. Protein: CASSYSFSSSYNEQFF.

The chain is built from TRBV20-1 and TRBJ2-1; 12 bases are a match to TRBD2. The CDR3 runs to 15 residues. Germline V CDR1 and CDR2: DFQATT, SNEGSKA (reference sequence). V dropped 0 bases and J dropped 9; count of bases not matched to a gene: 6. The CDR3 reads CSARDTSGGSSEQFF. DNA for the CDR3: TGCAGTGCTAGAGATACTAGCGGGGGGAGCTCTGAGCAGTTCTTC.

The sample holds a few counts of this clonotype. The CDR3 DNA follows: TGTGCCAGCAGCCAAGTGAAACAGCTGAACACTGAAGCTTTCTTT. Protein product: CASSQVKQLNTEAFF. J is TRBJ1-1 and V is TRBV3-1; D call uncertain. The germline CDR1 and CDR2 sequences are LGHDT and YNNKEL (reference sequence). This CDR3 comprises 15 residues. V lost 1 base and J lost 0, with 9 bases in between.

The sample holds a few counts of this clonotype. The chain employs TRBV7-3 and TRBJ2-7; the match to TRBD1 covers 8 bases. Losses at the gene ends were 1 base for V and 2 bases for J; bases not matched to a gene: 4. The CDR3 sequence is 15 residues long. The germline CDR1 and CDR2 sequences are SGHTA and FQGTGA. CDR3 coding DNA: TGTGCCAGCAGCTTAAATCCGACAGGGGCCTACGAGCAGTACTTC. Its protein is CASSLNPTGAYEQYF.

CDR3 sequence: CASSPSVGNQNIQYF. The CDR3 DNA follows: TGTGCCAGCAGCCCGAGCGTGGGTAACCAAAACATTCAGTACTTC. V usage is TRBV11-2 and J usage is TRBJ2-4; no clear D. Germline V gene data show CDR1 as SGHAT and CDR2 as FQNNGV. The CDR3 spans 15 residues. The V end was cut by 5 bases, the J end by 5 bases, with 16 bases between.

Many counts were recorded for this clonotype. The rearrangement uses TRBV7-2 and TRBJ2-7, with 11 bases fitting TRBD2. The germline gives CDR1 SGHTA, CDR2 FQGNSA. This CDR3 contains 15 residues. V was clipped by 5 bases and J by 4 bases; unmatched bases: 7. This CDR3 is CASSKGLAGGYEQYF. The CDR3 bases are TGTGCCAGCAGCAAGGGCCTAGCGGGAGGATACGAGCAGTACTTC.

The chain recombines TRBV6-5 with TRBJ2-1, with 9 bases identical to TRBD1. Germline V gives CDR1 MNHEY, CDR2 SVGAGI. The V gene end was trimmed by 0 bases and the J gene end by 7 bases; junction bases not matched to a gene: 4. The CDR3 totals 15 residues. DNA of the CDR3: TGTGCCAGCAGTTACTCGGGGACAGGGAAAAATGAGCAGTTCTTC. Protein sequence: CASSYSGTGKNEQFF.